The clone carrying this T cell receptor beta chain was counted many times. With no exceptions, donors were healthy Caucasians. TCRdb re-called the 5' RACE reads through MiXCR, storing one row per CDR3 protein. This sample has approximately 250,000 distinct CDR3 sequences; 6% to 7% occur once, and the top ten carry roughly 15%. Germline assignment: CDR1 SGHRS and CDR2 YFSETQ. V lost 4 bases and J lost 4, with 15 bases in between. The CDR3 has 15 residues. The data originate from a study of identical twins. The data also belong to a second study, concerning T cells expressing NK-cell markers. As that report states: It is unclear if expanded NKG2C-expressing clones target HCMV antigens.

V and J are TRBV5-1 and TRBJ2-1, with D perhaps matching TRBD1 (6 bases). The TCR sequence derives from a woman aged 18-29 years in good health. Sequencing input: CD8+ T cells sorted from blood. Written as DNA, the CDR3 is TGCGCCAGCAGCCAACCACAGGGCACGTACAATGAGCAGTTCTTC. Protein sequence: CASSQPQGTYNEQFF.